Below are 7 T cell receptor beta chains sequenced from a single sample in a study of OX40 agonist ivuxolimab in advanced cancers. Only in-frame clones appear in the TCRdb table, and some are missing; sequencing was by immunoSEQ multiplex PCR. This sample has 44,000 or so clones, with over 75% found just once. The sequencing used CD4+ or CD8+ T cells sorted from blood, collected in a trial of the OX40 agonist ivuxolimab. The origin of the receptors is an adult with an advanced solid tumor such as melanoma, head and neck, liver or kidney cancer.

The V gene is TRBV7-9, the J gene TRBJ1-5; 7 nucleotides agree with TRBD1. The CDR3 has 14 amino acids. Germline CDR1 is SEHNR and CDR2 is FQNEAQ (reference sequence). Trimming cost V 5 bases and J 5 bases; bases outside gene matches: 6. CDR3 in DNA: TGTGCCAGCAGCCAATACGGGACAGATCAGCCCCAGCATTTT. It codes for CASSQYGTDQPQHF.

The V and J genes are TRBV18 and TRBJ2-2; TRBD1 aligns across 10 bases. Germline V gene data show CDR1 as KGHSH and CDR2 as LQKENI. The CDR3 consists of 15 residues. V was pared by 3 bases and J by 5 bases, with 3 bases of the junction left unmatched. The chain's CDR3 is CASSPAGQGTGELFF. CDR3 DNA: TGTGCCAGCTCACCCGCGGGACAGGGGACCGGGGAGCTGTTTTTT.

J is TRBJ1-3 and V is TRBV5-6, with unresolved D. V was pared by 3 bases and J by 1 base, with 8 bases between. This CDR3 spans 14 amino acids. CDR1 and CDR2 (germline): SGHDT, YYEEEE. CDR3 nucleotides: TGTGCCAGCAGCTCGACATCATCTGGAAACACCATATATTTT. Encoded protein: CASSSTSSGNTIYF.

This clone appeared a few times. The rearrangement uses TRBV19 and TRBJ1-5; TRBD1 aligns across 7 bases. Losses at the gene ends were 7 bases for V and 9 bases for J; bases not matched to a gene: 12. The germline CDR1 and CDR2 sequences are LNHDA and SQIVND (reference sequence). The CDR3 runs 14 residues. The DNA of the CDR3 is TGTGCCAGTACTTTGGGACAGCTGGTTCTGCCCCAGCATTTT. Residues: CASTLGQLVLPQHF.

This chain joins TRBV7-2 and TRBJ2-7; no firm D call. V was clipped by 4 bases and J by 6 bases, with 13 bases between them. Germline V CDR1 and CDR2: SGHTA, FQGNSA. CDR3 length: 13 amino acids. The CDR3 region has the DNA TGTGCCAGCAGCTCTATTTCCTGGGGCGAGCAGTACTTC. It yields the protein CASSSISWGEQYF.

The rearrangement uses TRBV11-1 and TRBJ2-6, with D possibly matching TRBD2 (7 bases). CDR1 is SGHAT, CDR2 FQDESV, per germline (reference sequence). The length of the CDR3 is 14 residues. Trimming left V 5 bases short and J 4 bases short, with 9 bases between. DNA of the CDR3: TGTGCCAGCAGCCGGGGGGCCGGGGCCAACGTCCTGACTTTC. This translates into CASSRGAGANVLTF.

V gene TRBV19 combines with J gene TRBJ2-3, with D perhaps being TRBD1 or TRBD2 (6 bases each). V was trimmed by 2 bases and J by 0 bases, leaving 12 bases between them. Germline CDR1 is LNHDA and CDR2 is SQIVND (reference sequence). The CDR3 has 16 residues. This chain's CDR3 is CASSILTGASTDTQYF. Written as DNA, the CDR3 is TGTGCCAGTAGTATATTGACGGGGGCTAGCACAGATACGCAGTATTTT.